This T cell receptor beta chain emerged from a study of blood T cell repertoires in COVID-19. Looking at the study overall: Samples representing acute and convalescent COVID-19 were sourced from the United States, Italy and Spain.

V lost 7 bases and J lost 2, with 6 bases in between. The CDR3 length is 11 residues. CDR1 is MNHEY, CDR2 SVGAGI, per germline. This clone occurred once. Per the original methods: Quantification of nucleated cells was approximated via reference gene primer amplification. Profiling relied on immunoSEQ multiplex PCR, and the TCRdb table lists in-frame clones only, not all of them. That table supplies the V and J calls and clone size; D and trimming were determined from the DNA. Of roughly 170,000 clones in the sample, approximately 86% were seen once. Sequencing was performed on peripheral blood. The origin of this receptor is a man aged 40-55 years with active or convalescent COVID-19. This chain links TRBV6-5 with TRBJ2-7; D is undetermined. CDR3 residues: CASTEAYEQYF. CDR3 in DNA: TGTGCCAGCACAGAAGCCTACGAGCAGTACTTC.